These 10 T cell receptor beta chains were all obtained from the same sample, sequenced in a study of T cell clonality in common variable immunodeficiency. Method: immunoSEQ multiplex PCR; TCRdb's copy keeps in-frame clones and lacks some. The repertoire consists of 55,000 or so clones, none detected only once. Sequenced input: peripheral blood mononuclear cells. The receptors originated from a person aged 18 to 70 in good health.

In its sample, this clone was seen a few times. The read gets to within 3 residues of the CDR3 end, and the germline J gene fills in the rest. The chain links TRBV6-1 to TRBJ2-3; possible D gene TRBD1, 5 bases. The CDR3 spans 15 residues. Germline V gives CDR1 MNHNS, CDR2 SASEGT. CDR3 in amino acids: CASSEIRARRQPQYF. The part of the CDR3 DNA that was read is TGTGCCAGCAGTGAAATCAGGGCGCGGCGTCAGCCG.

This clone occurred many times. The read terminates 3 residues ahead of where the CDR3 ends, so the germline J gene completes it. The chain links TRBV6-2 or TRBV6-3 to TRBJ1-2, with D possibly being TRBD1 (5 bases). The V gene lost 6 bases and the J gene lost 6 bases, with 11 bases spanning the gap. The CDR3 consists of 12 residues. In germline, CDR1 is MNHEY, CDR2 SVGEGT. The CDR3 sequence: CASRALGDGYTF. Incomplete CDR3 DNA: TGTGCCAGCAGAGCTCTAGGGGATGGC.

CDR3 DNA, as far as it was read: TGTGCCAGTAGTATAGCGATCGGAGGGGATTCACCA. Translating gives CASSIAIGGDSP. The whole CDR3 sequence reads CASSIAIGGDSPLFF. V and J are TRBV19 and TRBJ1-4, with D possibly being TRBD1 (5 bases). Read sequence stops 3 residues before the CDR3 end, and the germline J gene provides the missing end. Germline-derived CDR1 and CDR2 are LNHDA and SQIVND (reference sequence). This CDR3 has 15 amino acids.

This clone was picked up many times. The CDR3 is cut off 3 residues early in the read; its end comes from the germline J gene. The rearrangement links TRBV5-1 to TRBJ2-3; tentatively, D is TRBD2 (6 bases). Germline V CDR1 and CDR2: SGHRS, YFSETQ. V was clipped by 5 bases and J by 6 bases, with 16 bases between them. This CDR3 comprises 14 residues. The part of the CDR3 DNA that was read is TGCGCCAGCAGTTCTAGCGACCAGAGGGATACG. Translated, it gives CASSSSDQRDT. The entire CDR3 reads CASSSSDQRDTQYF.

This clone has at least ten counts. The read gets to within 3 residues of the CDR3 end, and the germline J gene fills in the rest. The chain combines TRBV29-1 with TRBJ1-2, with D tentatively TRBD1 (5 bases). Germline loops: CDR1 SQVTM, CDR2 ANQGSEA. The CDR3 covers 15 residues. Deletions cut 4 bases from V and 2 bases from J, with 17 bases between. CDR3 amino acids: CSVGGLGPLNYGYTF. The CDR3 DNA, read in part, is TGCAGCGTTGGGGGCCTGGGGCCGTTAAACTATGGC.

This clone was seen repeatedly, ten times or more. The CDR3 end is not reached by the read, which stops 3 residues before it; the germline J gene fills it in. V usage is TRBV20-1 and J usage is TRBJ1-2; tentatively, D is TRBD1 (5 bases). Germline V gives CDR1 DFQATT, CDR2 SNEGSKA (reference sequence). CDR3 length equals 11 residues. V shed 3 bases and J shed 4 bases, with 6 bases lying between them. The CDR3 protein is CSARRGYGYTF. Incomplete CDR3 DNA: TGCAGTGCTAGGAGGGGCTATGGC.

This clone was seen repeatedly, ten times or more. The read stops 3 residues short of the end of the CDR3; the missing end is completed from the germline J gene. J is TRBJ2-1 and V is TRBV7-3; D unresolved. Germline V lookup: CDR1 SGHTA, CDR2 FQGTGA. V lost 2 bases to trimming and J lost 8 bases, with 10 bases between them. The CDR3 sequence is 13 residues long. CDR3 sequence: CASSLQASYEQFF. The sequenced part of the CDR3 DNA is TGTGCCAGCAGCTTACAAGCGAGTTATGAG.

This clone has ten or more counts. Coverage ceases 3 residues before the CDR3 finishes, and the germline J gene fills in the end. The chain couples TRBV20-1 to TRBJ2-1; TRBD2 matches 10 bases. Germline V gene lookup returns CDR1 DFQATT and CDR2 SNEGSKA (reference sequence). The ends lost 5 bases at V and 4 bases at J; junction bases unmatched: 11. This CDR3 comprises 16 residues. The covered CDR3 bases are TGCAGTGCTGGACTTACCACTAGCGGGGTGTACAATGAG. Its protein is CSAGLTTSGVYNE. Given in full, the CDR3 is CSAGLTTSGVYNEQFF.

This clone showed up many times. The read gets to within 3 residues of the CDR3 end, and the germline J gene fills in the rest. J is TRBJ2-2 and V is TRBV19; 7 bases match TRBD1. The CDR3 spans 15 residues. Per the germline V gene, CDR1 is LNHDA and CDR2 is SQIVND (reference sequence). J lost 0 bases, V lost 6 bases, and 4 bases had no gene match. CDR3 protein: CASRKGQSNTGELFF. The DNA read from the CDR3 is TGTGCCAGTAGGAAGGGACAGTCGAACACCGGGGAG.

This clone was seen ten or more times. The CDR3 is cut off 3 residues early in the read; its end comes from the germline J gene. The chain recombines TRBV5-1 with TRBJ2-1, with 7 bases fitting TRBD2. The CDR3 sequence is 14 residues long. The trim removed 4 bases at V and 1 base at J, leaving 2 bases unmatched. The germline V gene has CDR1 SGHRS and CDR2 YFSETQ. The part of the CDR3 DNA that was read is TGCGCCAGCAGCCCGGGGGGTTCCTACAATGAG. Residues: CASSPGGSYNE. The whole CDR3 sequence reads CASSPGGSYNEQFF. Based on the CDR3 plus reference TRBV5-1 and TRBJ2-1, the full variable domain is KAGVTQTPRYLIKTRGQQVTLSCSPISGHRSVSWYQQTPGQGLQFLFEYFSETQRNKGNFPGRFSGRQFSNSRSEMNVSTLELGDSALYLCASSPGGSYNEQFFGPGTRLTVL.